The 27 T cell receptor beta chains presented below share a single source sample, sequenced in a study of PD-L1 blockade in urothelial cancer. Specified time point: pretreatment peripheral blood. Generated by immunoSEQ multiplex PCR, the TCRdb table keeps only in-frame clones and is missing some. The table includes 70,000 to 90,000 clones, 70% to 90% detected once. This specimen was PBMCs, taken around atezolizumab (anti-PD-L1) treatment. The origin of the receptors is a man aged 55 to 70 with urothelial cancer.

The chain is built from TRBV5-1 and TRBJ2-2; D is possibly TRBD1 (6 bases). This CDR3 comprises 15 residues. Germline CDR1 reads SGHRS; CDR2 reads YFSETQ. V lost 1 base and J 7 bases, leaving 14 bases between the germline ends. In nucleotides, the CDR3 is TGCGCCAGCAGCTTGTCGGGACACACTTACGGGGAGCTGTTTTTT. This gives the protein CASSLSGHTYGELFF.

The rearrangement uses TRBV19 and TRBJ2-3; 9 nucleotides agree with TRBD1. Losses at the gene ends were 5 bases for V and 7 bases for J; bases not matched to a gene: 7. Germline CDR1 LNHDA, CDR2 SQIVND (reference sequence). The CDR3 covers 14 residues. CDR3 bases: TGTGCCAGTAGTGTCGGACAGGGGTCAAATACGCAGTATTTT. Translating it yields CASSVGQGSNTQYF. The full variable domain, with the rest looked up from reference TRBV19 and TRBJ2-3, is DGGITQSPKYLFRKEGQNVTLSCEQNLNHDAMYWYRQDPGQGLRLIYYSQIVNDFQKGDIAEGYSVSREKKESFPLTVTSAQKNPTAFYLCASSVGQGSNTQYFGPGTRLTVL.

The chain combines TRBV7-9 with TRBJ1-1; possible D gene TRBD1, 6 bases. CDR3 size: 13 residues. Germline lookup yields CDR1 SEHNR and CDR2 FQNEAQ (reference sequence). V shed 8 bases and J shed 5 bases, with 15 bases lying between them. The CDR3 DNA reads TGTGCCAGCGGAGCACAGGGACCAACTGAAGCTTTCTTT. As protein: CASGAQGPTEAFF. The full variable domain, in which reference TRBV7-9 and TRBJ1-1 provide the parts outside the CDR3, is DTGVSQNPRHKITKRGQNVTFRCDPISEHNRLYWYRQTLGQGPEFLTYFQNEAQLEKSRLLSDRFSAERPKGSFSTLEIQRTEQGDSAMYLCASGAQGPTEAFFGQGTRLTVV.

This chain connects TRBV14 to TRBJ1-1; D is uncertain. This CDR3 contains 13 residues. Germline V gene sequence: CDR1 SGHDN, CDR2 FVKESK. Trimming shortened V by 5 bases and J by 0 bases, and 7 bases separated the two germline ends. The CDR3 DNA is TGTGCCAGCAGCAATACAATGAACACTGAAGCTTTCTTT. Translating gives CASSNTMNTEAFF.

J is TRBJ2-2 and V is TRBV11-3; 9 nucleotides line up with TRBD1. In germline, CDR1 is SGHNT, CDR2 YENEEA. The CDR3 is made up of 15 amino acids. Losses at the gene ends were 5 bases for V and 4 bases for J; bases not matched to a gene: 5. CDR3 nucleotide sequence: TGTGCCAGCAGCCAGGGACAGGGAGGCACCGGGGAGCTGTTTTTT. Translated, it gives CASSQGQGGTGELFF.

This chain connects TRBV5-1 to TRBJ2-7, with 7 bases matching TRBD2. This CDR3 is 15 amino acids long. Germline CDR1 and CDR2: SGHRS and YFSETQ. V shed 3 bases and J 5 bases; nucleotides not matched to a gene: 11. CDR3 sequence reads: CASSSIFGGRDEQYF. DNA of the CDR3: TGCGCCAGCAGCTCGATTTTCGGCGGGAGAGACGAGCAGTACTTC. The full variable domain, rest sourced from reference TRBV5-1 and TRBJ2-7, is KAGVTQTPRYLIKTRGQQVTLSCSPISGHRSVSWYQQTPGQGLQFLFEYFSETQRNKGNFPGRFSGRQFSNSRSEMNVSTLELGDSALYLCASSSIFGGRDEQYFGPGTRLTVT.

The chain joins TRBV6-4 to TRBJ2-1; 12 bases are a match to TRBD2. The junction had 1 base not matched to a gene; V was cut back by 2 bases and J by 5 bases. In germline, CDR1 is MRHNA, CDR2 SNTAGT. The CDR3 runs 15 residues. The CDR3 nucleotides are TGTGCCAGCAGTGACAGACTAGCGGGGGACAATGAGCAGTTCTTC. It specifies CASSDRLAGDNEQFF.

The rearrangement links TRBV9 to TRBJ2-5; 8 nucleotides line up with TRBD2. This CDR3 has 15 residues. The J segment lost 5 bases and the V segment lost 3 bases, leaving 9 bases of the junction unmatched. Germline CDR1 and CDR2: SGDLS and YYNGEE. In DNA form, the CDR3 reads TGTGCCAGCAGCGCGGGACGGACTAGCATGGAGACCCAGTACTTC. Translating it yields CASSAGRTSMETQYF.

The chain recombines TRBV15 with TRBJ2-5; 11 bases align to TRBD2. The CDR3 sequence is 17 residues long. The germline V gene has CDR1 LNHNV and CDR2 YYDKDF (reference sequence). V lost 3 bases and J lost 5; bases outside the gene matches: 11. CDR3 region: CATSRGLAGGGQETQYF. Written as DNA, the CDR3 is TGTGCCACCAGCAGGGGGCTAGCGGGGGGAGGACAGGAGACCCAGTACTTC.

The chain joins TRBV7-8 to TRBJ2-1, with TRBD2 as a possible D gene (6 bases). Trimming shortened V by 0 bases and J by 10 bases, and 7 bases separated the two germline ends. The CDR3 spans 12 residues. The germline gives CDR1 SGHVS, CDR2 FQNEAQ. This chain's CDR3 is CASSLARGEQFF. The CDR3 bases are TGTGCCAGCAGCTTAGCGCGGGGAGAGCAGTTCTTC.

This clone occurred once. The chain combines TRBV5-1 with TRBJ2-1; perhaps TRBD2 as D (6 bases). The CDR3 contains 15 residues. Trimming took off 4 bases at V and 11 bases at J, with 22 bases between the two ends. CDR1 is SGHRS and CDR2 is YFSETQ in the germline V gene. CDR3 sequence reads: CASSLAGTSEHKQFF. DNA for the CDR3: TGCGCCAGCAGCCTCGCCGGGACTTCAGAACATAAGCAGTTCTTC. The entire variable domain, with the rest obtained from reference TRBV5-1 and TRBJ2-1, is as follows: KAGVTQTPRYLIKTRGQQVTLSCSPISGHRSVSWYQQTPGQGLQFLFEYFSETQRNKGNFPGRFSGRQFSNSRSEMNVSTLELGDSALYLCASSLAGTSEHKQFFGPGTRLTVL.

This clone appeared once. V is TRBV11-3 and J is TRBJ2-1; D is possibly TRBD2 (6 bases). This CDR3 spans 15 amino acids. In germline, CDR1 is SGHNT, CDR2 YENEEA. Trimming pared 0 bases from V and 4 bases from J, leaving 10 bases between. The CDR3 coding sequence is TGTGCCAGCAGCTTAGACAGGGACTTTTACAATGAGCAGTTCTTC. It is translated as CASSLDRDFYNEQFF.

The J gene is TRBJ2-1, the V gene TRBV7-3; TRBD2 might be the D (6 bases). The CDR3 covers 18 residues. Trimming left V 4 bases short and J 1 base short, with 20 bases between. CDR1 is SGHTA and CDR2 is FQGTGA in the germline V gene. CDR3: CASSSTALVRESYNEQFF. The CDR3 nucleotides are TGTGCCAGCAGCTCAACAGCCCTTGTGCGGGAATCCTACAATGAGCAGTTCTTC.

The rearrangement joins TRBV5-1 to TRBJ2-7, with 8 bases fitting TRBD2. Germline lookup yields CDR1 SGHRS and CDR2 YFSETQ. The CDR3 has 16 amino acids. V lost 0 bases, J lost 2 bases, and 7 bases stayed unmatched. In DNA, the CDR3 is TGCGCCAGCAGCTTGGGTTCGAGCGGGGGAACCTACGAGCAGTACTTC. It codes for CASSLGSSGGTYEQYF.

The CDR3 here is CASRTPGQGFAIYF. CDR3 DNA sequence: TGTGCCAGCAGGACGCCCGGGCAGGGTTTCGCCATATATTTT. The chain has TRBV28 and TRBJ1-3; D might be TRBD1 (5 bases). V was cut by 6 bases and J by 11 bases, with 20 bases left in between. Germline V gene sequence: CDR1 MDHEN, CDR2 SYDVKM. The length of the CDR3 is 14 residues.

The V and J genes are TRBV6-5 and TRBJ1-3; D not resolved. The germline V and J ends were trimmed by 0 bases and 2 bases, with 8 bases remaining between them. Germline-derived CDR1 and CDR2 are MNHEY and SVGAGI. The CDR3 is 15 amino acids. CDR3 nucleotides: TGTGCCAGCAGTTACTCCTCCGACACTGGAAACACCATATATTTT. Protein sequence: CASSYSSDTGNTIYF.

The chain links TRBV5-6 to TRBJ2-1; TRBD1 is a possible D gene (5 bases). This CDR3 has 16 residues. The ends were cut back, 4 bases at V and 4 bases at J, with 18 bases in the middle. CDR1 SGHDT and CDR2 YYEEEE come from the germline V gene. The CDR3: CASSGAVGLGYNEQFF. The CDR3 region has the DNA TGTGCCAGCAGCGGAGCAGTGGGGCTGGGGTACAATGAGCAGTTCTTC.

The chain joins TRBV7-2 to TRBJ2-2, with 11 bases lining up with TRBD2. The length of the CDR3 is 16 residues. V trimming: 4 bases; J trimming: 4 bases; junction bases outside the gene matches: 5. The V gene's germline CDR1 is SGHTA and CDR2 FQGNSA. The CDR3 DNA follows: TGTGCCAGCAGCTCTCCGGGACTAGCGGTCACCGGGGAGCTGTTTTTT. As protein: CASSSPGLAVTGELFF.

This sequence joins TRBV5-1 and TRBJ1-2; a weak D match, TRBD1 (5 bases). The germline V gene has CDR1 SGHRS and CDR2 YFSETQ. The CDR3 spans 13 residues. V was pared by 0 bases and J by 3 bases, with 6 bases between. CDR3 DNA: TGCGCCAGCAGCTTGGGGGGCGACTATGGCTACACCTTC. It specifies CASSLGGDYGYTF.

This chain connects TRBV6-1 to TRBJ1-2; the D gene is possibly TRBD1 (5 bases). This CDR3 region has 15 residues. Per germline, CDR1 MNHNS and CDR2 SASEGT. The ends were cut back, 2 bases at V and 4 bases at J, with 14 bases in the middle. The CDR3 sequence is CASSEWWGGGYGYTF. As DNA, the CDR3 is TGTGCCAGCAGTGAATGGTGGGGGGGAGGCTATGGCTACACCTTC.

The rearrangement joins TRBV27 to TRBJ1-1; D ambiguous. The CDR3 is 14 residues long. The germline gives CDR1 MNHEY, CDR2 SMNVEV (reference sequence). V lost 4 bases and J 4 bases, leaving 13 bases between the germline ends. CDR3 in DNA: TGTGCCAGCAGTTCATGGACGGGGAGCACTGAAGCTTTCTTT. It codes for CASSSWTGSTEAFF.

There are a few counts of this clone. The junction does not match germline at one end; this may be a read error. The V call is TRBV28, the J call TRBJ1-5, with D possibly matching TRBD1 (6 bases). The CDR3 length is 14 residues. Looked up from germline, CDR1 is MDHEN and CDR2 is SYDVKM. The CDR3 region has the DNA TGTGCCAGCAGTCCGGGCCCCGGGACAAGGCGGGTGGATTTT. It is translated as CASSPGPGTRRVDF.

This chain connects TRBV2 to TRBJ2-7, with 7 bases lining up with TRBD1. V was pared by 6 bases and J by 3 bases, with 8 bases of the junction left unmatched. Looked up from germline, CDR1 is SNHLY and CDR2 is FYNNEI. CDR3 length: 14 amino acids. The CDR3 nucleotides read TGTGCCAGCAGGCCTCGGGACAGCTTCTACGAGCAGTACTTC. Translating gives CASRPRDSFYEQYF. The full variable domain, in which reference TRBV2 and TRBJ2-7 provide the parts outside the CDR3, is EPEVTQTPSHQVTQMGQEVILRCVPISNHLYFYWYRQILGQKVEFLVSFYNNEISEKSEIFDDQFSVERPDGSNFTLKIRSTKLEDSAMYFCASRPRDSFYEQYFGPGTRLTVT.

This sequence joins TRBV10-3 and TRBJ1-4, with D unclear. Germline loops: CDR1 ENHRY, CDR2 SYGVKD. This CDR3 contains 12 residues. V lost 4 bases and J lost 4, with 4 bases in between. CDR3 DNA: TGTGCCATCAGTGCAGATAATGAAAAACTGTTTTTT. The encoded protein is CAISADNEKLFF.

The V call is TRBV11-2, the J call TRBJ2-7, with TRBD2 identical over 7 bases. V lost 4 bases and J lost 1; bases outside the gene matches: 7. Germline assignment: CDR1 SGHAT and CDR2 FQNNGV. The length of the CDR3 is 15 residues. This chain's CDR3 is CASSSPGRGSYEQYF. Here the CDR3 DNA reads TGTGCCAGCAGCTCACCGGGGCGGGGGTCCTACGAGCAGTACTTC.

This chain joins TRBV6-5 and TRBJ1-2; D is ambiguous. V was cut by 0 bases and J by 6 bases, with 11 bases left in between. Germline CDR1 and CDR2: MNHEY and SVGAGI. The CDR3 contains 14 residues. CDR3 residues: CASSYSIRGDGYTF. In DNA, the CDR3 is TGTGCCAGCAGTTACTCGATCCGCGGTGATGGCTACACCTTC.

The V gene is TRBV30, the J gene TRBJ1-5, with 8 bases identical to TRBD1. CDR1 is GTSNPN, CDR2 SVGIG, per germline (reference sequence). The V segment lost 0 bases and the J segment 6 bases; nucleotides outside the gene matches: 7. The CDR3 consists of 15 residues. CDR3 sequence reads: CAWSVKQGDTQPQHF. The CDR3 coding sequence is TGTGCCTGGAGTGTAAAACAGGGGGATACTCAGCCCCAGCATTTT.